This T cell receptor beta chain was recorded in a study of T-cell memory formation after mild COVID-19. Background on the study: TCR clusters were mostly donor specific. Study findings and constraints: Pre-infection memory carried some responding clones, suggesting that cross-reactive memory joined. Second-wave clones with a day 37 peak had unconfirmed SARS-CoV-2 specificity. Contracting clones from day 15 to 85 showed balanced CD4/CD8; later expanders favored CD4+.

On this clonotype: What it binds is not known.

This CDR3 is built from 13 residues. V was cut by 7 bases and J by 1 base, with 9 bases left in between. TCRdb called the 5' RACE reads again in MiXCR, with one record for every CDR3 protein. The sample consists of 350,000 to 500,000 distinct CDR3 sequences, about 22% of them appearing once. This TCR was sampled from an adult woman who had mild COVID-19 (a few samples of this study predate the infection). Cell type and time point are not known. Source material: PBMCs or a T cell subset sorted from them (not recorded which). The chain joins TRBV12-3 or TRBV12-4 to TRBJ2-3; D remains unclear. CDR3 coding DNA: TGTGCCAGCACCAGACCGGGCACAGATACGCAGTATTTT. Translated: CASTRPGTDTQYF.